This entry lists 14 T cell receptor beta chains sequenced from one sample in a study of blood T cells in healthy people across ages. Primers used in a second PCR of about 6 to 11 cycles were a sample-barcoded 5' primer and a J-beta primer mix. TCRdb reprocessed the 5' RACE reads via MiXCR and lists one record per CDR3 protein. The sample lists about 900,000 distinct CDR3 sequences, under 80% seen once, with approximately 30% in the top ten. The sample comprised blood. These receptor sequences come from a man aged 25 to 45 in good health.

The chain has TRBV7-8 and TRBJ1-5, with D tentatively TRBD1 (6 bases). V was clipped by 6 bases and J by 0 bases, with 18 bases between them. Germline V CDR1 and CDR2: SGHVS, FQNEAQ. There are 17 residues in the CDR3. The DNA for the CDR3 is TGTGCCAGCAGTTGGGGGGCTCACGGGGATAGCAATCAGCCCCAGCATTTT. This gives the protein CASSWGAHGDSNQPQHF.

About this clonotype itself: One end of the junction fails to match germline, which may point to a read error. The V gene is TRBV6-6, the J gene TRBJ1-4, with D possibly matching TRBD1 (6 bases). The CDR3 length is 13 residues. Per germline, CDR1 MNHNY and CDR2 SVGAGI (reference sequence). The CDR3 loop reads CASSLQGPEKLFF. The CDR3 nucleotides are TGTGCCAGCAGTCTACAGGGCCCAGAAAAGCTGTTTTTT.

The V and J genes are TRBV6-6 and TRBJ1-5; 7 bases are shared with TRBD1. V shed 1 base and J 2 bases; nucleotides not matched to a gene: 5. This CDR3 has 16 residues. Germline-derived CDR1 and CDR2 are MNHNY and SVGAGI (reference sequence). The CDR3 nucleotides read TGTGCCAGCAGTTACTTCCACAGGGGCGGCAATCAGCCCCAGCATTTT. Its translation: CASSYFHRGGNQPQHF.

V is TRBV2 and J is TRBJ2-1; 8 bases align to TRBD2. Per the germline V gene, CDR1 is SNHLY and CDR2 is FYNNEI. V lost 10 bases and J lost 13; bases outside the gene matches: 18. This CDR3 has 14 amino acids. The CDR3 region is CANKSRGGIETQFF. The CDR3 bases are TGTGCCAACAAATCCCGCGGGGGGATTGAGACCCAGTTCTTC.

The CDR3 bases are TGCAGTGCTAGCTACCGAGGCGAAAAACTGTTTTTT. Translated, it gives CSASYRGEKLFF. The genes are TRBV20-1 and TRBJ1-4, with D hard to call. Germline V lookup: CDR1 DFQATT, CDR2 SNEGSKA (reference sequence). CDR3 length: 12 residues. The germline V and J ends were trimmed by 3 bases and 8 bases, with 10 bases remaining between them.

J is TRBJ1-4 and V is TRBV3-1, with D possibly matching TRBD1 (5 bases). This CDR3 is built from 16 residues. Germline V gene sequence: CDR1 LGHDT, CDR2 YNNKEL (reference sequence). V was cut by 3 bases and J by 4 bases, with 15 bases left in between. Written as DNA, the CDR3 is TGTGCCAGCAGCCATCGACCGGGACCGAGTAATGAAAAACTGTTTTTT. The encoded protein is CASSHRPGPSNEKLFF. The whole variable domain, remainder taken from reference TRBV3-1 and TRBJ1-4, is DTAVSQTPKYLVTQMGNDKSIKCEQNLGHDTMYWYKQDSKKFLKIMFSYNNKELIINETVPNRFSPKSPDKAHLNLHINSLELGDSAVYFCASSHRPGPSNEKLFFGSGTQLSVL.

V usage is TRBV2 and J usage is TRBJ2-7, with unresolved D. Trimming cost V 8 bases and J 0 bases, with 14 bases left between them. Looked up from germline, CDR1 is SNHLY and CDR2 is FYNNEI. The CDR3 runs to 14 residues. The CDR3, as DNA: TGTGCCAGCCGAGACCCGGCTAGCTCCTACGAGCAGTACTTC. Amino acids: CASRDPASSYEQYF.

V is TRBV12-3 or TRBV12-4 and J is TRBJ2-1; TRBD1 matches at 7 bases. V shed 6 bases and J 7 bases; nucleotides not matched to a gene: 12. This CDR3 is 15 amino acids long. CDR3 loop: CASSLGQVGLNEQFF. The CDR3 nucleotides read TGTGCCAGCAGCCTCGGACAGGTTGGCTTGAATGAGCAGTTCTTC.

This clonotype is a singleton in its sample. This chain uses TRBV4-3 with TRBJ2-7; D may match TRBD1 or TRBD2 (5 bases each). The CDR3 runs to 16 residues. Germline V lookup: CDR1 LGHNA, CDR2 YSLEER. Between the trimmed V and J ends, which lost 0 bases and 3 bases, there was a span of 15 bases. The CDR3: CASSQDIGASFYEQYF. The CDR3 coding sequence is TGCGCCAGCAGCCAAGATATCGGGGCCTCCTTCTACGAGCAGTACTTC.

This chain joins TRBV7-9 and TRBJ2-2; weak D call: TRBD1 (7 bases). This CDR3 has 17 amino acids. Trimming removed 5 bases at V and 2 bases at J, with 18 bases between. From germline, CDR1 is SEHNR and CDR2 FQNEAQ (reference sequence). In DNA form, the CDR3 reads TGTGCCAGCAGCGCCTTAGGAGGGGGCTCCAACACCGGGGAGCTGTTTTTT. Translated: CASSALGGGSNTGELFF.

This chain links TRBV20-1 with TRBJ2-3; 11 nucleotides agree with TRBD2. Germline CDR1 and CDR2: DFQATT and SNEGSKA (reference sequence). This CDR3 region has 15 residues. V dropped 3 bases and J dropped 3; count of bases not matched to a gene: 5. This chain's CDR3 is CSASSGGARTDTQYF. CDR3 DNA: TGCAGTGCTAGTAGCGGGGGGGCCAGGACAGATACGCAGTATTTT.

This chain's CDR3 is CASSYSVGQETQYF. CDR3 nucleotides: TGTGCCAGCAGTTACTCGGTCGGCCAAGAGACCCAGTACTTC. The chain recombines TRBV6-5 with TRBJ2-5, with D unclear. Germline V gene sequence: CDR1 MNHEY, CDR2 SVGAGI. The CDR3 sequence is 14 residues long. Between the trimmed V and J ends, which lost 0 bases and 1 base, there was a span of 6 bases.

The chain is built from TRBV6-1 and TRBJ2-1; TRBD1 agrees at 12 bases. Germline CDR1 reads MNHNS; CDR2 reads SASEGT. V was clipped by 6 bases and J by 6 bases; unmatched bases: 9. This CDR3 has 16 residues. The CDR3 loop reads CASSGWRGQGANEQFF. CDR3 DNA: TGTGCCAGCAGCGGCTGGAGGGGACAGGGGGCCAATGAGCAGTTCTTC.

The chain is built from TRBV20-1 and TRBJ2-7; TRBD1 might be the D (6 bases). CDR3 size: 18 residues. The germline gives CDR1 DFQATT, CDR2 SNEGSKA (reference sequence). V lost 0 bases, J lost 4 bases, and 25 bases lay in between. DNA of the CDR3: TGCAGTGCTAGAGATTCTTGGGGGACACAGTCCCACACTTACGAGCAGTACTTC. Amino acids: CSARDSWGTQSHTYEQYF.